Listed here are 29 T cell receptor beta chains from one sample, sequenced in a study of OX40 agonist ivuxolimab in advanced cancers. Library generation was performed with the immunoSEQ multiplex PCR assay. TCRdb provides this immuneACCESS table in a form limited to in-frame rearrangements. Some clones are lacking; in checked studies, under half of them reflect an unresolved V gene, and why the rest are absent is not known. For this sample there are roughly 90,000 clones; approximately 89% appear just once. The top ten clonotypes cover 0.22% of the sample. Sequenced here: CD4+ or CD8+ T cells sorted from blood, sampled in a trial of the OX40 agonist ivuxolimab. Every receptor here comes from an adult with an advanced solid tumor such as melanoma, head and neck, liver or kidney cancer.

Of note for this clone: Other DNA sequences in this specimen translate into the identical CDR3. V and J are TRBV5-4 and TRBJ1-3; no reliable D call. CDR1 is SGHNT, CDR2 YYREEE, per germline (reference sequence). The CDR3 is 16 amino acids. V shed 2 bases and J shed 1 base, with 13 bases lying between them. CDR3 in amino acids: CASSFPGLGSGNTIYF. Written as DNA, the CDR3 is TGTGCCAGCAGCTTCCCAGGCCTGGGATCTGGAAACACCATATATTTT.

The chain is built from TRBV2 and TRBJ2-1; D call uncertain. The CDR3 covers 13 residues. Germline assignment: CDR1 SNHLY and CDR2 FYNNEI. V lost 4 bases and J 2 bases, leaving 6 bases between the germline ends. The CDR3 protein is CASSAAAYNEQFF. In DNA, the CDR3 is TGTGCCAGCAGTGCTGCAGCCTACAATGAGCAGTTCTTC.

The chain recombines TRBV27 with TRBJ1-6; D may be TRBD1 (6 bases). The CDR3 sequence is 16 residues long. The germline V gene encodes CDR1 MNHEY and CDR2 SMNVEV (reference sequence). The V gene lost 5 bases and the J gene lost 7 bases, with 18 bases spanning the gap. The CDR3 region has the DNA TGTGCCAGCAGTATTCTCTTACAGGGTCGGAATTCACCCCTCCACTTT. It encodes CASSILLQGRNSPLHF.

This chain connects TRBV7-3 to TRBJ2-1, with D perhaps TRBD2 (6 bases). This CDR3 comprises 14 residues. V lost 5 bases and J lost 2, with 10 bases in between. CDR1 and CDR2 from the germline V gene are SGHTA and FQGTGA. In DNA form, the CDR3 reads TGTGCCAGCAGCCTTAGCGGAACCTACAATGAGCAGTTCTTC. Protein: CASSLSGTYNEQFF.

The CDR3 bases are TGCGCCAGCAGCCAACCGGGACAGGGGAACCGTGCTTTCTTT. Protein sequence: CASSQPGQGNRAFF. V is TRBV4-3 and J is TRBJ1-1, with 10 bases matching TRBD1. This CDR3 has 14 amino acids. Trimming at V came to 2 bases and at J to 11 bases, leaving 8 bases not matched to a gene. Germline V gene data show CDR1 as LGHNA and CDR2 as YSLEER.

V gene TRBV9 combines with J gene TRBJ1-2; the match to TRBD1 covers 7 bases. In germline, CDR1 is SGDLS, CDR2 YYNGEE. With V trimmed by 6 bases and J by 8 bases, 13 bases remained unmatched. The CDR3 covers 14 residues. The CDR3 nucleotides are TGTGCCAGCACCCCGACAGGGAGGGAGGGAGGCTACACCTTC. This encodes CASTPTGREGGYTF. The full variable domain, its missing parts supplied by reference TRBV9 and TRBJ1-2, is DSGVTQTPKHLITATGQRVTLRCSPRSGDLSVYWYQQSLDQGLQFLIQYYNGEERAKGNILERFSAQQFPDLHSELNLSSLELGDSALYFCASTPTGREGGYTFGSGTRLTVV.

The chain couples TRBV28 to TRBJ2-7; the D gene is possibly TRBD2 (7 bases). V dropped 10 bases and J dropped 5 bases, with 24 bases sitting between them. Germline V gives CDR1 MDHEN, CDR2 SYDVKM. The CDR3 spans 15 residues. The CDR3 DNA is TGTGCCACCATGACTGGGGGGGCTCTAATGAACGAGCAGTACTTC. This codes for CATMTGGALMNEQYF.

The chain couples TRBV6-5 to TRBJ1-3; 7 nucleotides match TRBD1. This CDR3 is built from 15 residues. V lost 6 bases, J lost 0 bases, and 5 bases stayed unmatched. Germline V gene lookup returns CDR1 MNHEY and CDR2 SVGAGI. The CDR3 sequence is CASSWDSSSGNTIYF. The CDR3 DNA reads as TGTGCCAGCAGCTGGGACAGCTCCTCTGGAAACACCATATATTTT.

The CDR3 DNA reads TGTGCCAGCAGGCTCCGGGACAGGGAACTTAACTATGGCTACACCTTC. Translating gives CASRLRDRELNYGYTF. The J gene is TRBJ1-2, the V gene TRBV28, with TRBD1 identical over 9 bases. V lost 6 bases and J lost 1; bases outside the gene matches: 9. Germline V CDR1 and CDR2: MDHEN, SYDVKM. The CDR3 contains 16 residues.

This clone has just one count. The chain is built from TRBV25-1 and TRBJ2-2; D gene unclear. CDR1 is MGHDK, CDR2 SYGVNS, per germline. The CDR3 runs to 14 residues. V lost 6 bases to trimming and J lost 2 bases, with 10 bases between them. CDR3 sequence: CASRLGLNTGELFF. The CDR3 nucleotides are TGTGCCAGCAGACTGGGTCTAAACACCGGGGAGCTGTTTTTT.

This clone has more than one count but fewer than ten. The chain recombines TRBV2 with TRBJ2-1; the match to TRBD2 covers 15 bases. The CDR3 has 16 residues. J gave up 9 bases and V 6 bases, and 9 bases lay outside the gene matches. Germline V gene sequence: CDR1 SNHLY, CDR2 FYNNEI. The CDR3 sequence is CASRPRTSGGATEQFF. In DNA, the CDR3 is TGTGCCAGCAGACCTAGGACTAGCGGGGGGGCCACTGAGCAGTTCTTC.

The CDR3 DNA reads TGCGCCAGCAGCCTAGCGGGAGATTCAAATACGCAGTATTTT. Translation: CASSLAGDSNTQYF. The chain is built from TRBV5-1 and TRBJ2-3; 10 bases are a match to TRBD2. Germline CDR1 and CDR2: SGHRS and YFSETQ. Trimming cost V 4 bases and J 7 bases; bases outside gene matches: 6. The CDR3 contains 14 residues.

This chain joins TRBV19 and TRBJ2-7; 7 bases match TRBD1. This CDR3 is built from 16 residues. Per the germline V gene, CDR1 is LNHDA and CDR2 is SQIVND (reference sequence). V gave up 5 bases and J gave up 3 bases; unmatched junction bases: 13. CDR3 sequence: CASSPLPGTVSYEQYF. In DNA form, the CDR3 reads TGTGCCAGTAGTCCGCTCCCCGGGACAGTTAGCTACGAGCAGTACTTC.

J is TRBJ2-5 and V is TRBV14; possibly TRBD2 for D (6 bases). V was cut by 3 bases and J by 7 bases, with 15 bases left in between. This CDR3 has 14 amino acids. Germline V CDR1 and CDR2: SGHDN, FVKESK. For the CDR3, the DNA is TGTGCCAGCAGCCAGTCAGGGAGGCAGGGGACCCAGTACTTC. Its protein is CASSQSGRQGTQYF.

The chain uses TRBV6-1 and TRBJ2-7, with no clear D. CDR1 is MNHNS and CDR2 is SASEGT in the germline V gene. Trimming took off 1 base at V and 2 bases at J, with 9 bases between the two ends. The CDR3 covers 14 residues. The CDR3 is CASSEDRKPYEQYV. In DNA form, the CDR3 reads TGTGCCAGCAGTGAAGATCGGAAGCCCTACGAGCAGTACGTC.

This clone was seen only a few times. The chain links TRBV4-1 to TRBJ1-2, with D possibly TRBD1 on 5 matching bases. The CDR3 is 16 amino acids. Trimming shortened V by 1 base and J by 1 base, and 13 bases separated the two germline ends. The V gene's germline CDR1 is MGHRA and CDR2 YSYEKL. CDR3: CASSQGGLRLNYGYTF. The DNA for the CDR3 is TGCGCCAGCAGCCAAGGGGGCCTCCGGCTTAACTATGGCTACACCTTC.

This clone has a handful of counts. CDR3 coding DNA: TGCGCCAGCAGCCACATAGCGGGACGGTGGAATGAGCAGTTCTTC. Its translation is CASSHIAGRWNEQFF. The genes are TRBV4-3 and TRBJ2-1; 8 bases fit TRBD2. The V segment lost 3 bases and the J segment 7 bases; nucleotides outside the gene matches: 8. CDR3 size: 15 residues. Per germline, CDR1 LGHNA and CDR2 YSLEER.

The V call is TRBV28, the J call TRBJ2-3, with unresolved D. The CDR3 loop spans 14 amino acids. V shed 11 bases and J shed 5 bases, with 20 bases lying between them. Germline V gene lookup returns CDR1 MDHEN and CDR2 SYDVKM. CDR3 protein: CASFLGQARDTQYF. CDR3 DNA sequence: TGTGCCTCATTTCTAGGGCAGGCCAGAGATACGCAGTATTTT.

The J gene is TRBJ2-1, the V gene TRBV11-3, with D hard to call. CDR3 length: 14 residues. Germline V lookup: CDR1 SGHNT, CDR2 YENEEA. Trimming pared 5 bases from V and 1 base from J, leaving 9 bases between. CDR3 coding DNA: TGTGCCAGCAGCAGTCGAGGATCCTACAATGAGCAGTTCTTC. It translates to CASSSRGSYNEQFF.

This clone was seen more than once but under ten times. The chain joins TRBV6-5 to TRBJ1-3; D gene unclear. V was trimmed by 4 bases and J by 0 bases, leaving 10 bases between them. Germline V gene lookup returns CDR1 MNHEY and CDR2 SVGAGI. CDR3 length equals 15 residues. The CDR3 DNA is TGTGCCAGCAGTTCCGTCTTACTCTCTGGAAACACCATATATTTT. Its protein product is CASSSVLLSGNTIYF.

The rearrangement joins TRBV10-3 to TRBJ2-3, with D possibly being TRBD2 (5 bases). Looked up from germline, CDR1 is ENHRY and CDR2 is SYGVKD. The CDR3 is made up of 15 amino acids. Trimming pared 5 bases from V and 0 bases from J, leaving 12 bases between. CDR3 in amino acids: CAISPGSSSTDTQYF. The CDR3 region has the DNA TGTGCCATCAGTCCGGGAAGCTCTAGCACAGATACGCAGTATTTT.

V is TRBV27 and J is TRBJ2-7; no clear D gene. The V end was cut by 5 bases, the J end by 5 bases, with 13 bases between. Germline V CDR1 and CDR2: MNHEY, SMNVEV (reference sequence). This CDR3 region has 13 residues. CDR3 loop: CASSRIWGNEQYV. Written as DNA, the CDR3 is TGTGCCAGCAGTAGGATCTGGGGTAACGAGCAGTACGTC.

The rearrangement uses TRBV7-2 and TRBJ2-7; 7 bases agree with TRBD2. V lost 0 bases and J lost 0; bases outside the gene matches: 5. Germline V gene data show CDR1 as SGHTA and CDR2 as FQGNSA. The CDR3 is 16 residues long. The CDR3 DNA reads as TGTGCCAGCAGCTTAGCGCTAGCGGAGAACTCCTACGAGCAGTACTTC. This sequence encodes CASSLALAENSYEQYF.

This chain joins TRBV4-3 and TRBJ2-2; 9 nucleotides match TRBD1. V gave up 6 bases and J gave up 5 bases; unmatched junction bases: 10. The CDR3 totals 16 residues. Germline-derived CDR1 and CDR2 are LGHNA and YSLEER. The CDR3 coding sequence is TGCGCCAGCAGGCGGACCGGGACAGGGTGGACCGGGGAGCTGTTTTTT. Its translation is CASRRTGTGWTGELFF.

The table lists this clone with a few counts. This sample also contains other DNA sequences that code for the same CDR3. V and J are TRBV29-1 and TRBJ1-5; 9 positions agree with TRBD1. V lost 6 bases, J lost 7 bases, and 7 bases stayed unmatched. This CDR3 is built from 13 residues. The germline CDR1 and CDR2 sequences are SQVTM and ANQGSEA. DNA for the CDR3: TGCAGCGTGGCGGGACAGGGAGACCAGCCCCAGCATTTT. This gives the protein CSVAGQGDQPQHF.

This chain links TRBV19 with TRBJ1-3; the D gene is possibly TRBD1 (6 bases). The CDR3 is made up of 15 amino acids. Germline V gene data show CDR1 as LNHDA and CDR2 as SQIVND (reference sequence). Trimming took 3 bases from V and 7 from J, leaving 16 bases between them. This CDR3 is CASSIGGQTWNTIYF. The DNA of the CDR3 is TGTGCCAGTAGTATCGGGGGACAAACGTGGAACACCATATATTTT.

CDR3 amino acids: CASSVTSGTYNEQFF. The CDR3 region has the DNA TGTGCCAGCAGCGTAACTAGCGGGACCTACAATGAGCAGTTCTTC. This sequence joins TRBV9 and TRBJ2-1; 10 bases match TRBD2. J lost 2 bases, V lost 1 base, and 0 bases had no gene match. The CDR3 has 15 amino acids. CDR1 and CDR2 (germline): SGDLS, YYNGEE.

This clone was counted a few times. This chain uses TRBV19 with TRBJ2-5; weak D call: TRBD2 (5 bases). V was cut by 7 bases and J by 4 bases, with 16 bases left in between. CDR3 length equals 14 residues. Germline loops: CDR1 LNHDA, CDR2 SQIVND (reference sequence). CDR3 bases: TGTGCCAGTAAAGATCCACTAGTGACAGAGACCCAGTACTTC. Protein: CASKDPLVTETQYF. The whole variable domain, filled in from reference TRBV19 and TRBJ2-5, reads DGGITQSPKYLFRKEGQNVTLSCEQNLNHDAMYWYRQDPGQGLRLIYYSQIVNDFQKGDIAEGYSVSREKKESFPLTVTSAQKNPTAFYLCASKDPLVTETQYFGPGTRLLVL.

A word on this clone: This sample includes further DNA sequences coding for the same CDR3. DNA of the CDR3: TGTGCCAGCAGCGCGGGACAGGGCCAAGAGACCCAGTACTTC. Translation: CASSAGQGQETQYF. This chain connects TRBV9 to TRBJ2-5; TRBD1 agrees at 9 bases. In germline, CDR1 is SGDLS, CDR2 YYNGEE. The CDR3 is made up of 14 amino acids. The J segment lost 1 base and the V segment lost 3 bases, leaving 1 base of the junction unmatched.